This T cell receptor beta chain was found in a study of cytomegalovirus exposure and HLA in healthy donors. 60 Vbeta and 13 Jbeta primers were used in PCR. Measured with immunoSEQ multiplex PCR; TCRdb has only the in-frame clones, and not every one. This table holds around 140,000 clones, 88% found once. Findings and limits, study-wide: The investigators catalogued some 150 TCR beta chains as cytomegalovirus-associated. In a later analysis, compared with equally common non-associated chains, HLA-associated beta chains were more expanded. Across donors, presence/absence analyses took sequencing depth to be roughly uniform.

Whereas donors were nominally healthy upon sampling, unrecorded immune exposures were probable. Worth noting for this clone: The antigen remains unidentified.

The sequence came from a woman between 40 and 50 years old in good health and CMV-seronegative. Sample: PBMCs.

The CDR3 loop is CASSPPSGQVQEKLFF. The CDR3 nucleotides are TGTGCCAGCTCACCACCATCGGGACAGGTACAGGAAAAACTGTTTTTT. The chain employs TRBV18 and TRBJ1-4; 8 bases line up with TRBD1. The CDR3 sequence is 16 residues long. Germline CDR1 and CDR2: KGHSH and LQKENI. With 0 bases clipped from V and 8 bases from J, the junction kept 8 bases outside the gene matches.